The present entry profiles one TCR beta chain with its context. V lost 10 bases, J lost 6 bases, and 15 bases stayed unmatched. The CDR3 is 15 residues long. Looked up from germline, CDR1 is MGHDK and CDR2 is SYGVNS. The data stem from a study of Graves' ophthalmopathy and Graves' hyperthyroidism. TCR beta CDR3 regions were amplified from RNA transcripts. RT-PCR with HTBI primers came first, then second-round multiplex PCR. TCRdb itself ran the multiplex PCR reads through MiXCR, one entry per CDR3 protein. The sample shows around 1,200,000 distinct CDR3 sequences, less than 45% of them seen only once. Sequencing used peripheral blood or thyroid tissue (not recorded which). The V call is TRBV25-1, the J call TRBJ1-2, with 9 positions matching TRBD1. The TCR comes from an adult man with Graves' hyperthyroidism. The CDR3, as DNA: TGTGCCACCGCACAGGGGGCCCCCGAGGTTGATGGCTACACCTTC. It is translated as CATAQGAPEVDGYTF.